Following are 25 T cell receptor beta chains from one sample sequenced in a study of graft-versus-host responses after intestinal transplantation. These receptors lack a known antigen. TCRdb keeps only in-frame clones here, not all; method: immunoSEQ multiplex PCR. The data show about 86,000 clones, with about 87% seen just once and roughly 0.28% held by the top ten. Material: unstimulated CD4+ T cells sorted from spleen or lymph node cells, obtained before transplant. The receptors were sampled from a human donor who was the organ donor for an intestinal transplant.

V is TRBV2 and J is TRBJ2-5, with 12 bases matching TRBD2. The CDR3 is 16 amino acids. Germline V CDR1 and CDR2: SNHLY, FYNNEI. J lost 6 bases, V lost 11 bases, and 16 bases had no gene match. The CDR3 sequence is CALRGLAGGPLKTQYF. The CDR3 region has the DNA TGTGCCCTAAGGGGGCTAGCGGGAGGGCCCTTGAAGACCCAGTACTTC.

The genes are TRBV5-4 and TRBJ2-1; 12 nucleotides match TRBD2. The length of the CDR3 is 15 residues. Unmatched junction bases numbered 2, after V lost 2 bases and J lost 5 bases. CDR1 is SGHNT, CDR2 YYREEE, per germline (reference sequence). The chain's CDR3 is CASSLLAGGHNEQFF. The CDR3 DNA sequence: TGTGCCAGCAGCTTACTAGCGGGGGGTCACAATGAGCAGTTCTTC.

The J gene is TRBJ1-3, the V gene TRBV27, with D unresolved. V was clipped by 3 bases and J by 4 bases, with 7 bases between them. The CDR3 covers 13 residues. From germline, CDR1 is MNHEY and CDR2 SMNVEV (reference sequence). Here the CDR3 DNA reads TGTGCCAGCAGTTTCGGGGAGGGAAACACCATATATTTT. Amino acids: CASSFGEGNTIYF.

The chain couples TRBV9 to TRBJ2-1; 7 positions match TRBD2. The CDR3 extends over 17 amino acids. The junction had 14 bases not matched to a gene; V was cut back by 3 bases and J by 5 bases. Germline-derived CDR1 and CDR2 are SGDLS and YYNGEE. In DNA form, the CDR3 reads TGTGCCAGCAGCGCGGCGTTAAGCGGGGCGGGCAACAATGAGCAGTTCTTC. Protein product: CASSAALSGAGNNEQFF.

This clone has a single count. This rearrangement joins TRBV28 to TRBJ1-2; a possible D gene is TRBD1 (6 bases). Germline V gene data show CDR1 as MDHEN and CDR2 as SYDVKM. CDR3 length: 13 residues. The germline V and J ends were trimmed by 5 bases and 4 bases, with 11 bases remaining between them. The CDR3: CASSPTGSYGYTF. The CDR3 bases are TGTGCCAGCAGTCCGACAGGCTCCTATGGCTACACCTTC.

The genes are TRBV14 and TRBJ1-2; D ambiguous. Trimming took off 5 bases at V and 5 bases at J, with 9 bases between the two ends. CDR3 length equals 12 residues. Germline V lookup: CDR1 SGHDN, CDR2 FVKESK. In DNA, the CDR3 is TGTGCCAGCAGCGAGGGAAGTTATGGCTACACCTTC. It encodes CASSEGSYGYTF. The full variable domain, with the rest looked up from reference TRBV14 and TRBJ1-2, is EAGVTQFPSHSVIEKGQTVTLRCDPISGHDNLYWYRRVMGKEIKFLLHFVKESKQDESGMPNNRFLAERTGGTYSTLKVQPAELEDSGVYFCASSEGSYGYTFGSGTRLTVV.

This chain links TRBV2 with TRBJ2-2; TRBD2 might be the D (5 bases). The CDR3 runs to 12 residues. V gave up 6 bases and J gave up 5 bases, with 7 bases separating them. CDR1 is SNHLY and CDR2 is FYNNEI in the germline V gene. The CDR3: CASSWRTGELFF. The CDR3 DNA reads TGTGCCAGCAGCTGGAGGACCGGGGAGCTGTTTTTT. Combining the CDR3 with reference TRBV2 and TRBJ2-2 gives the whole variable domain EPEVTQTPSHQVTQMGQEVILRCVPISNHLYFYWYRQILGQKVEFLVSFYNNEISEKSEIFDDQFSVERPDGSNFTLKIRSTKLEDSAMYFCASSWRTGELFFGEGSRLTVL.

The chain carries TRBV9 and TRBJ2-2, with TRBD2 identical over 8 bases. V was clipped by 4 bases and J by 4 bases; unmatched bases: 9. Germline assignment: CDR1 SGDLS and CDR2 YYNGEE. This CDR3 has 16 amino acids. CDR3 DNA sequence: TGTGCCAGCAGCCCCCGAGCGGGGGCCTTCACCGGGGAGCTGTTTTTT. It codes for CASSPRAGAFTGELFF.

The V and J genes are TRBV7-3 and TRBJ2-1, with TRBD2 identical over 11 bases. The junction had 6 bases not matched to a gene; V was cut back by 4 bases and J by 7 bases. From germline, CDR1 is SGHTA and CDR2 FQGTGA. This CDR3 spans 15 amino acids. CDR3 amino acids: CASSSRLAGLNEQFF. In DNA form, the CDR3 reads TGTGCCAGCAGCTCCCGACTAGCGGGGTTAAATGAGCAGTTCTTC.

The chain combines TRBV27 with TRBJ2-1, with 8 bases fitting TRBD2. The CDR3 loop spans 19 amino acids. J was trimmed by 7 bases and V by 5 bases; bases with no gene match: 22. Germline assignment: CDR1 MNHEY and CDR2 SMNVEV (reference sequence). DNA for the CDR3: TGTGCCAGCAGTCCCCGCGCCCAGGGGACTAGGGGGAAGTTGAATGAGCAGTTCTTC. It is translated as CASSPRAQGTRGKLNEQFF.

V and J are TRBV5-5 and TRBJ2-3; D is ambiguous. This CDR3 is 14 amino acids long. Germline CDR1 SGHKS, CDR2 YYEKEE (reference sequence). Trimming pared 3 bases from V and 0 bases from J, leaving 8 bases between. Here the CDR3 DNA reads TGTGCCAGCAGCTCGTCTGGCAGCACAGATACGCAGTATTTT. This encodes CASSSSGSTDTQYF.

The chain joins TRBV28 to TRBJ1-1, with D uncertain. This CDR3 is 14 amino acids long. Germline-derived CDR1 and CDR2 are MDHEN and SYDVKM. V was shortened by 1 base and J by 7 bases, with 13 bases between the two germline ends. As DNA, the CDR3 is TGTGCCAGCAGTTTATATACCGGGAGCGGTGAAGCTTTCTTT. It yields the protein CASSLYTGSGEAFF.

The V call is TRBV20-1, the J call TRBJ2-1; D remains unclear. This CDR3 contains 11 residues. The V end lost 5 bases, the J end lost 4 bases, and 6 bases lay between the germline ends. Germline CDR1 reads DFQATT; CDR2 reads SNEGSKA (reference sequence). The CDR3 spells CSAYAYNEQFF. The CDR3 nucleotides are TGCAGTGCTTACGCGTACAATGAGCAGTTCTTC.

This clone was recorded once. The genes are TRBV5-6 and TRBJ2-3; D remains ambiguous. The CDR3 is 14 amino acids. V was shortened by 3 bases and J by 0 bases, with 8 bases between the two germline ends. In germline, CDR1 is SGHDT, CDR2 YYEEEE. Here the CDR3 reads CASSSVRSTDTQYF. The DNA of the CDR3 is TGTGCCAGCAGCTCCGTCAGGAGCACAGATACGCAGTATTTT.

Here the CDR3 reads CASSVGSGDTQYF. CDR3 coding DNA: TGTGCCAGCAGCGTAGGCTCCGGGGATACGCAGTATTTT. The chain combines TRBV9 with TRBJ2-3; no reliable D call. This CDR3 has 13 amino acids. Germline V gene sequence: CDR1 SGDLS, CDR2 YYNGEE. Trimming pared 0 bases from V and 6 bases from J, leaving 8 bases between.

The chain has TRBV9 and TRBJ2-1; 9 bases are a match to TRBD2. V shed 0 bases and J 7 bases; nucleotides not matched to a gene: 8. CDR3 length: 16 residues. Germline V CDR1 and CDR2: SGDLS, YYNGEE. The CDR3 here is CASSVERRAGGNEQFF. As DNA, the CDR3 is TGTGCCAGCAGCGTAGAAAGAAGGGCGGGGGGGAATGAGCAGTTCTTC. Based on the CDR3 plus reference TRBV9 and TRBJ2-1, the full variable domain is DSGVTQTPKHLITATGQRVTLRCSPRSGDLSVYWYQQSLDQGLQFLIQYYNGEERAKGNILERFSAQQFPDLHSELNLSSLELGDSALYFCASSVERRAGGNEQFFGPGTRLTVL.

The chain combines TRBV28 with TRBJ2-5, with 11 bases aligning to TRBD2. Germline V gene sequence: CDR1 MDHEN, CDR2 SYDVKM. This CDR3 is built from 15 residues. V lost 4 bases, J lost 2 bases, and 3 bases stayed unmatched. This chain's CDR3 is CASSSGTSGQETQYF. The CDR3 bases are TGTGCCAGCAGTTCTGGGACTAGCGGACAAGAGACCCAGTACTTC.

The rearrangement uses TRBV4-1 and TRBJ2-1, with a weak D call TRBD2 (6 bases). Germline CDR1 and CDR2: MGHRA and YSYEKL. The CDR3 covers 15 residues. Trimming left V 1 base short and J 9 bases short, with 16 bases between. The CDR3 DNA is TGCGCCAGCAGCCAAGGTCGGGCTCCCGGGAGTGAGCAGTTCTTC. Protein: CASSQGRAPGSEQFF.

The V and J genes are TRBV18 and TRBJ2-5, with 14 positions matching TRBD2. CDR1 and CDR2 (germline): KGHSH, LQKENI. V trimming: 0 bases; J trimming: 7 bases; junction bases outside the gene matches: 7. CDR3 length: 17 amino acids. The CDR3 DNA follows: TGTGCCAGCTCACCACCAGGACTAGCGGGAGGATCCCGGACCCAGTACTTC. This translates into CASSPPGLAGGSRTQYF.

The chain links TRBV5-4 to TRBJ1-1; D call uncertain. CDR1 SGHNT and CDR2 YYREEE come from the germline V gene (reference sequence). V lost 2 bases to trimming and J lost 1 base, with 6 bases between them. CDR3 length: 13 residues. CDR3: CASSFLENTEAFF. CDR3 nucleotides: TGTGCCAGCAGCTTCTTAGAGAACACTGAAGCTTTCTTT.

CDR3 nucleotide sequence: TGTGCCAGCTCTGAGGGTCTCTCTGGGGCCAACGTCCTGACTTTC. This gives the protein CASSEGLSGANVLTF. The rearrangement uses TRBV6-4 and TRBJ2-6, with D perhaps matching TRBD2 (5 bases). Between the trimmed V and J ends, which lost 8 bases and 0 bases, there was a span of 11 bases. CDR3 size: 15 residues. Germline CDR1 MRHNA, CDR2 SNTAGT.

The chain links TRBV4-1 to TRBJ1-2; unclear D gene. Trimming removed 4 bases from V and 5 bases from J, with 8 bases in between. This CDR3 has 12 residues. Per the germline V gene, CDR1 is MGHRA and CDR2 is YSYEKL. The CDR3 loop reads CASSRGIYGYTF. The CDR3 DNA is TGCGCCAGCAGCCGAGGGATATATGGCTACACCTTC.

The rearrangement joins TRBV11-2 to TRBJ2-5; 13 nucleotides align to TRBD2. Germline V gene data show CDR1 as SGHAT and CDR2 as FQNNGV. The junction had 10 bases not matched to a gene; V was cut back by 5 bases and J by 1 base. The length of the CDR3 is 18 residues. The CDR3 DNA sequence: TGTGCCAGCAGCCTCCGGACTAGCGGGAGCCTTCCCCAAGAGACCCAGTACTTC. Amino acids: CASSLRTSGSLPQETQYF.

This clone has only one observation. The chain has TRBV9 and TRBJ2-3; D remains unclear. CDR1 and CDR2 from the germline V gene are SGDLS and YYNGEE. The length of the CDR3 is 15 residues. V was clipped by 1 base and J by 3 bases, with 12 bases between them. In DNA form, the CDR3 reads TGTGCCAGCAGCGTACTCGCCGCCACAACAGATACGCAGTATTTT. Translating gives CASSVLAATTDTQYF.

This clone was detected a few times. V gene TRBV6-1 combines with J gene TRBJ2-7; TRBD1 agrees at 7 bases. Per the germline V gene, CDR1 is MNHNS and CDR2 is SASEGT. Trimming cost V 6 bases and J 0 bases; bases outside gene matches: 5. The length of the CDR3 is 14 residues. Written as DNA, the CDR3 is TGTGCCAGCAGGACAGGGTTGAGCTCCTACGAGCAGTACTTC. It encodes CASRTGLSSYEQYF.